The 22 T cell receptor beta chains in this list originate from one sample, sequenced in a study of patients and donors after allogeneic stem cell transplantation. Each CDR3 protein gets one entry after TCRdb re-called the RT-PCR reads with MiXCR. The table records some 960,000 distinct CDR3 sequences, around 17% of them present only once. The sequencing input was blood, either unsorted or a sorted T cell fraction (not recorded which). The receptor set was obtained from a human donor who was either an allogeneic HSCT recipient or a stem cell or donor lymphocyte infusion donor (not recorded which). It is not recorded whose cells these are; they may come from a transplant donor.

This clonotype was seen only a few times. This chain joins TRBV7-9 and TRBJ2-1; perhaps TRBD1 as D (6 bases). Germline CDR1 SEHNR, CDR2 FQNEAQ (reference sequence). V lost 1 base and J 0 bases, leaving 10 bases between the germline ends. This CDR3 is 16 amino acids long. This chain's CDR3 is CASSLDRVYSYNEQFF. The CDR3 DNA sequence: TGTGCCAGCAGCTTAGACAGGGTTTACTCCTACAATGAGCAGTTCTTC. The full variable domain, completed using reference TRBV7-9 and TRBJ2-1, is DTGVSQNPRHKITKRGQNVTFRCDPISEHNRLYWYRQTLGQGPEFLTYFQNEAQLEKSRLLSDRFSAERPKGSFSTLEIQRTEQGDSAMYLCASSLDRVYSYNEQFFGPGTRLTVL.

The chain couples TRBV30 to TRBJ2-1, with D possibly being TRBD2 (7 bases). The CDR3 is 13 residues long. Deletions cut 3 bases from V and 6 bases from J, with 12 bases between. Germline V gene sequence: CDR1 GTSNPN, CDR2 SVGIG (reference sequence). The CDR3 spells CAWSPRGGNEQFF. CDR3 DNA: TGTGCCTGGAGCCCGAGGGGGGGCAATGAGCAGTTCTTC.

The chain combines TRBV12-3 or TRBV12-4 with TRBJ1-3; D not resolved. This CDR3 is built from 12 residues. Trimming stripped 7 bases from V and 4 bases from J, with 8 bases between. The CDR3 nucleotides read TGTGCCAGCACCAAACAGGGAAACACCATATATTTT. Its translation: CASTKQGNTIYF.

V and J are TRBV3-1 and TRBJ2-1; D possibly corresponds to TRBD2 (6 bases). V was cut by 1 base and J by 8 bases, with 21 bases left in between. The germline V gene encodes CDR1 LGHDT and CDR2 YNNKEL (reference sequence). The length of the CDR3 is 17 residues. Written as DNA, the CDR3 is TGTGCCAGCAGCCAAGTAGGTTCCGGGACTGTCTCTGATGAGCAGTTCTTC. Translated: CASSQVGSGTVSDEQFF.

The rearrangement uses TRBV20-1 and TRBJ2-1; TRBD2 matches 10 bases. With 4 bases clipped from V and 6 bases from J, the junction kept 6 bases outside the gene matches. CDR3 length: 14 amino acids. CDR1 is DFQATT, CDR2 SNEGSKA, per germline (reference sequence). CDR3 coding DNA: TGCAGTGCTACCGGGACTAGCGTCCTCAATGAGCAGTTCTTC. Its translation: CSATGTSVLNEQFF.

The chain recombines TRBV15 with TRBJ2-7; no firm D call. Germline V gives CDR1 LNHNV, CDR2 YYDKDF (reference sequence). V was shortened by 0 bases and J by 7 bases, with 13 bases between the two germline ends. This CDR3 contains 14 residues. CDR3 nucleotide sequence: TGTGCCACCAGCAGAGATAGCCGGGTGGGAGAGCAGTACTTC. Amino acids: CATSRDSRVGEQYF.

This clonotype has more than one count but fewer than ten. This sequence joins TRBV4-3 and TRBJ1-2, with no clear D. The CDR3 length is 13 residues. With 1 base removed from V and 3 bases from J, the gap between germline ends came to 6 bases. CDR1 is LGHNA, CDR2 YSLEER, per germline. The CDR3 protein is CASSQARDYGYTF. DNA for the CDR3: TGCGCCAGCAGCCAAGCGAGGGACTATGGCTACACCTTC.

The rearrangement links TRBV24-1 to TRBJ2-1; TRBD1 might be the D (6 bases). Germline CDR1 is KGHDR and CDR2 is SFDVKD. The CDR3 has 13 amino acids. The V and J ends lost 9 bases and 10 bases respectively, with 18 bases between them. Written as DNA, the CDR3 is TGTGCCACCCGGGACGGATCAAGGGGGGAGCAGTTCTTC. This sequence encodes CATRDGSRGEQFF.

The rearrangement uses TRBV18 and TRBJ2-1; D tentatively reads TRBD1 or TRBD2 (5 bases each). Per germline, CDR1 KGHSH and CDR2 LQKENI. The V gene lost 1 base and the J gene lost 10 bases, with 17 bases spanning the gap. The CDR3 is made up of 15 amino acids. CDR3 nucleotide sequence: TGTGCCAGCTCACCACTCGACGGCTTAGGGACCGAGCAGTTCTTC. Protein sequence: CASSPLDGLGTEQFF.

This chain links TRBV5-1 with TRBJ1-1; perhaps TRBD1 as D (5 bases). This CDR3 comprises 14 residues. Trimming stripped 1 base from V and 4 bases from J, with 11 bases between. From germline, CDR1 is SGHRS and CDR2 YFSETQ. This chain's CDR3 is CASSLTGGPTEAFF. Here the CDR3 DNA reads TGCGCCAGCAGCTTGACAGGAGGGCCCACTGAAGCTTTCTTT.

The chain recombines TRBV4-1 with TRBJ2-4; 8 positions match TRBD1. The length of the CDR3 is 19 residues. V was clipped by 1 base and J by 1 base; unmatched bases: 12. Germline lookup yields CDR1 MGHRA and CDR2 YSYEKL. The CDR3 region is CASSQGGPKTGDAKNIQYF. CDR3 DNA sequence: TGCGCCAGCAGCCAAGGAGGACCCAAGACAGGGGATGCCAAAAACATTCAGTACTTC.

This sequence joins TRBV20-1 and TRBJ2-5, with TRBD2 matching over 7 bases. With V trimmed by 6 bases and J by 4 bases, 14 bases remained unmatched. CDR3 length: 15 residues. Germline loops: CDR1 DFQATT, CDR2 SNEGSKA (reference sequence). The CDR3 is CSAASWSGTRETQYF. The CDR3 DNA sequence: TGCAGTGCCGCGTCGTGGAGCGGGACGAGAGAGACCCAGTACTTC.

The chain joins TRBV7-9 to TRBJ2-2; D is perhaps TRBD1 or TRBD2 (6 bases each). CDR1 and CDR2 (germline): SEHNR, FQNEAQ (reference sequence). This CDR3 has 14 amino acids. V lost 9 bases and J 1 base, leaving 12 bases between the germline ends. The CDR3 loop is CARIKGGNTGELFF. CDR3 sequence (DNA): TGTGCCAGGATTAAGGGGGGGAACACCGGGGAGCTGTTTTTT. Full variable domain (rest looked up from reference TRBV7-9 and TRBJ2-2): DTGVSQNPRHKITKRGQNVTFRCDPISEHNRLYWYRQTLGQGPEFLTYFQNEAQLEKSRLLSDRFSAERPKGSFSTLEIQRTEQGDSAMYLCARIKGGNTGELFFGEGSRLTVL.

This clonotype was found a few times. This sequence joins TRBV7-9 and TRBJ2-5; D gene ambiguous. The CDR3 has 13 residues. The ends were cut back, 1 base at V and 11 bases at J, with 14 bases in the middle. Germline V gives CDR1 SEHNR, CDR2 FQNEAQ (reference sequence). The CDR3 DNA is TGTGCCAGCAGCTTAGTCCCCGAAAGCACTCAGTACTTC. Translation gives CASSLVPESTQYF. Full variable domain (rest looked up from reference TRBV7-9 and TRBJ2-5): DTGVSQNPRHKITKRGQNVTFRCDPISEHNRLYWYRQTLGQGPEFLTYFQNEAQLEKSRLLSDRFSAERPKGSFSTLEIQRTEQGDSAMYLCASSLVPESTQYFGPGTRLLVL.

V and J are TRBV4-1 and TRBJ2-1; unclear D gene. Germline CDR1 MGHRA, CDR2 YSYEKL. The CDR3 has 17 residues. Trimming took 1 base from V and 8 from J, leaving 21 bases between them. This CDR3 reads CASSQGLLGISADEQFF. The CDR3 DNA follows: TGCGCCAGCAGCCAAGGTTTGCTGGGAATATCAGCCGATGAGCAGTTCTTC.

This clonotype came up a few times. CDR3 loop: CSVEAGSRTSRTDTQYF. CDR3 sequence (DNA): TGCAGCGTTGAAGCCGGTTCACGGACTAGCCGCACAGATACGCAGTATTTT. The chain couples TRBV29-1 to TRBJ2-3; 8 nucleotides align to TRBD2. The CDR3 consists of 17 residues. CDR1 SQVTM and CDR2 ANQGSEA come from the germline V gene. With 1 base clipped from V and 1 base from J, the junction kept 10 bases outside the gene matches.

The rearrangement joins TRBV6-2 or TRBV6-3 to TRBJ1-5; D gene unclear. Trimming shortened V by 11 bases and J by 3 bases, and 11 bases separated the two germline ends. Germline V gene sequence: CDR1 MNHEY, CDR2 SVGEGT. The CDR3 sequence is 12 residues long. The CDR3 DNA sequence: TGTGCCTGCCGGGAGATCAATCAGCCCCAGCATTTT. This gives the protein CACREINQPQHF.

This clonotype has just a few counts. The chain couples TRBV12-3 or TRBV12-4 to TRBJ2-5; D unclear. V lost 6 bases and J 6 bases, leaving 20 bases between the germline ends. The CDR3 totals 15 residues. CDR3 sequence reads: CASSRAQYEEKTQYF. DNA for the CDR3: TGTGCCAGCAGCCGGGCCCAATACGAGGAGAAGACCCAGTACTTC.

The chain couples TRBV29-1 to TRBJ2-1; 7 bases are a match to TRBD2. The J segment lost 4 bases and the V segment lost 1 base, leaving 7 bases of the junction unmatched. Germline V gene sequence: CDR1 SQVTM, CDR2 ANQGSEA. This CDR3 is built from 15 residues. The CDR3 bases are TGCAGCGTTGAAGTCGATCTAGCGGAGTACAATGAGCAGTTCTTC. It encodes CSVEVDLAEYNEQFF.

V usage is TRBV29-1 and J usage is TRBJ1-2; D is unresolved. Germline V gene lookup returns CDR1 SQVTM and CDR2 ANQGSEA. CDR3 size: 11 residues. V dropped 4 bases and J dropped 8 bases, with 11 bases sitting between them. CDR3 amino acids: CSVGTKGGYTF. The CDR3 nucleotides are TGCAGCGTTGGAACAAAGGGAGGCTACACCTTC.

The J gene is TRBJ2-5, the V gene TRBV5-1; D ambiguous. Germline V gene lookup returns CDR1 SGHRS and CDR2 YFSETQ. The CDR3 sequence is 14 residues long. Trimming removed 0 bases at V and 1 base at J, with 7 bases between. The CDR3 protein is CASSLVPSQETQYF. The CDR3 nucleotides are TGCGCCAGCAGCTTGGTTCCTAGCCAAGAGACCCAGTACTTC.

The chain joins TRBV27 to TRBJ1-1, with D maybe TRBD1 (5 bases). The CDR3 totals 15 residues. The germline V and J ends were trimmed by 5 bases and 0 bases, with 13 bases remaining between them. Germline loops: CDR1 MNHEY, CDR2 SMNVEV (reference sequence). The CDR3 DNA reads as TGTGCCAGCAGTAACGGCAGGGAGTTGAACACTGAAGCTTTCTTT. Translating it yields CASSNGRELNTEAFF.